At least ten counts were recorded for the clone carrying this T cell receptor (beta chain). Its antigen is currently unknown. This sample was included in a study of identical twins. Study outcomes and limitations: Out-of-frame alpha sequences common to twins were enriched for low generation probability. Insertions were fewer in abundant cord blood beta clonotypes, whereas memory repertoires showed none of this pattern.

TCRdb ran MiXCR on the 5' RACE reads and lists one entry per CDR3 protein. The table includes 650,000 to 800,000 distinct CDR3 sequences, around 8.6% detected once. The V end lost 8 bases, the J end lost 3 bases, and 17 bases lay between the germline ends. The CDR3 runs 15 residues. These data also featured in a second study, about yellow fever vaccine responses in identical twins. Per that paper: Convergence reportedly seemed to mark part of the twins' vaccine T cell response, with personalization marking the rest.

Sequencing was done on a sample of PBMCs. The TCR was taken from a woman under 30 in good health. The chain recombines TRBV12-3 or TRBV12-4 with TRBJ2-1; tentatively, D is TRBD1 (7 bases). This CDR3 is CASGGPGQNYNEQFF. The CDR3 region has the DNA TGTGCCAGCGGGGGGCCGGGACAGAACTACAATGAGCAGTTCTTC.